The 20 T cell receptor beta chains reported below all come from one sample, sequenced in a study of beta chain features in type 1 diabetes. Sequencing targeted expressed TCRB transcripts, as all isolated RNA had been reverse transcribed. This table comes from immunoSEQ multiplex PCR, and its TCRdb copy is limited to in-frame clones, with some not included. The sample has under 350,000 clones; under 8.5% are singletons. The material sequenced was central memory CD4+ T cells from blood. These receptors all stem from a woman between 18 and 29 years old in good health.

This clone came up a few times. The genes are TRBV7-2 and TRBJ2-5; 10 bases are a match to TRBD1. From germline, CDR1 is SGHTA and CDR2 FQGNSA. V was pared by 4 bases and J by 4 bases, with 3 bases of the junction left unmatched. The CDR3 covers 14 residues. As DNA, the CDR3 is TGTGCCAGCAGCTACGGACAGGGGGGAGAGACCCAGTACTTC. This sequence encodes CASSYGQGGETQYF.

The rearrangement links TRBV27 to TRBJ2-1; TRBD2 aligns across 9 bases. The germline V gene has CDR1 MNHEY and CDR2 SMNVEV (reference sequence). Losses at the gene ends were 4 bases for V and 7 bases for J; bases not matched to a gene: 11. CDR3 length equals 16 residues. This CDR3 is CASSSPTSGGGNEQFF. The DNA for the CDR3 is TGTGCCAGCAGTTCCCCGACTAGCGGAGGAGGGAATGAGCAGTTCTTC.

There are many counts of this clone. The chain carries TRBV5-1 and TRBJ2-1; D is uncertain. CDR1 and CDR2 from the germline V gene are SGHRS and YFSETQ. V was pared by 5 bases and J by 9 bases, with 18 bases between. This CDR3 has 14 residues. The DNA of the CDR3 is TGCGCCAGCAGTGTTGTAGGGCCGAACGGTGAGCAGTTCTTC. This sequence encodes CASSVVGPNGEQFF.

This clone was picked up a small number of times. This rearrangement joins TRBV5-5 to TRBJ2-5, with D possibly TRBD2 on 6 matching bases. The V and J ends lost 4 bases and 0 bases respectively, with 7 bases between them. The CDR3 sequence is 13 residues long. In germline, CDR1 is SGHKS, CDR2 YYEKEE (reference sequence). As DNA, the CDR3 is TGTGCCAGCAGCGTAGCGGACCAAGAGACCCAGTACTTC. It codes for CASSVADQETQYF. The entire variable domain, with the rest obtained from reference TRBV5-5 and TRBJ2-5, is as follows: DAGVTQSPTHLIKTRGQQVTLRCSPISGHKSVSWYQQVLGQGPQFIFQYYEKEERGRGNFPDRFSARQFPNYSSELNVNALLLGDSALYLCASSVADQETQYFGPGTRLLVL.

This clone was seen a handful of times. The sample carries other DNA sequences with the same CDR3. CDR3 amino acids: CASSLAGETQYF. The CDR3 DNA reads as TGCGCCAGCAGCTTGGCTGGTGAGACCCAGTACTTC. The chain has TRBV5-1 and TRBJ2-5; D uncertain. V lost 0 bases and J 5 bases, leaving 5 bases between the germline ends. CDR1 is SGHRS, CDR2 YFSETQ, per germline. The CDR3 is 12 amino acids.

V and J are TRBV15 and TRBJ2-7; TRBD1 matches 7 bases. CDR3 length equals 15 residues. Germline CDR1 LNHNV, CDR2 YYDKDF (reference sequence). The junction had 8 bases not matched to a gene; V was cut back by 6 bases and J by 0 bases. The DNA for the CDR3 is TGTGCCACCAGAGGGGACGCAGGGGGCTCCTACGAGCAGTACTTC. Its protein is CATRGDAGGSYEQYF.

About this clone itself: This likely reflects a read error, since a far larger clone is one base away. The chain is built from TRBV9 and TRBJ1-2; 9 bases match TRBD1. After removal of 3 bases from V and 7 bases from J, the junction contained 7 bases not matched to a gene. The germline gives CDR1 SGDLS, CDR2 YYNGEE. CDR3 length: 14 amino acids. The CDR3 DNA sequence: TGTGCCAGCAGCGCGACAGGGGGGCCCTGTGGCTACACCTTC. Translating it yields CASSATGGPCGYTF. The full variable domain, its missing parts supplied by reference TRBV9 and TRBJ1-2, is DSGVTQTPKHLITATGQRVTLRCSPRSGDLSVYWYQQSLDQGLQFLIQYYNGEERAKGNILERFSAQQFPDLHSELNLSSLELGDSALYFCASSATGGPCGYTFGSGTRLTVV.

The V gene is TRBV5-8, the J gene TRBJ2-1; D is ambiguous. The germline V gene encodes CDR1 SGHTS and CDR2 YDEGEE. This CDR3 has 15 amino acids. V lost 4 bases to trimming and J lost 2 bases, with 13 bases between them. CDR3 DNA: TGTGCCAGCAGCGGCACGTGGTCTCCCTACAATGAGCAGTTCTTC. It yields the protein CASSGTWSPYNEQFF. Full variable domain (rest looked up from reference TRBV5-8 and TRBJ2-1): EAGVTQSPTHLIKTRGQQATLRCSPISGHTSVYWYQQALGLGLQFLLWYDEGEERNRGNFPPRFSGRQFPNYSSELNVNALELEDSALYLCASSGTWSPYNEQFFGPGTRLTVL.

The chain joins TRBV27 to TRBJ2-7; D uncertain. Between the trimmed V and J ends, which lost 2 bases and 6 bases, there was a span of 11 bases. The CDR3 is made up of 13 amino acids. Germline values: CDR1 MNHEY, CDR2 SMNVEV (reference sequence). CDR3 protein: CASSLTPAAEQYF. The CDR3 nucleotides read TGTGCCAGCAGTTTAACCCCGGCGGCCGAGCAGTACTTC.

The rearrangement links TRBV30 to TRBJ2-1; 14 bases are a match to TRBD2. This CDR3 contains 15 residues. Germline V gene data show CDR1 as GTSNPN and CDR2 as SVGIG (reference sequence). Germline trimming cut 1 base from V and 5 bases from J; bases unmatched to any gene: 1. The CDR3 here is CAWSGGLAGDNEQFF. CDR3 bases: TGTGCCTGGAGTGGGGGACTAGCGGGAGACAATGAGCAGTTCTTC. The full variable domain, completed using reference TRBV30 and TRBJ2-1, is SQTIHQWPATLVQPVGSPLSLECTVEGTSNPNLYWYRQAAGRGLQLLFYSVGIGQISSEVPQNLSASRPQDRQFILSSKKLLLSDSGFYLCAWSGGLAGDNEQFFGPGTRLTVL.

V and J are TRBV6-1 and TRBJ1-5; D gene unclear. The V gene's germline CDR1 is MNHNS and CDR2 SASEGT. V was cut by 5 bases and J by 9 bases, with 14 bases left in between. The CDR3 sequence is 13 residues long. The CDR3 spells CASSLPTGWPQHF. CDR3 DNA sequence: TGTGCCAGCAGTTTACCCACCGGGTGGCCCCAGCATTTT.

The chain has TRBV7-8 and TRBJ1-2, with D perhaps TRBD1 (5 bases). CDR1 and CDR2 from the germline V gene are SGHVS and FQNEAQ. This CDR3 is 15 amino acids long. The V end was cut by 0 bases, the J end by 4 bases, with 12 bases between. DNA of the CDR3: TGTGCCAGCAGCTTAGCCACGGGACTGAGCTATGGCTACACCTTC. It translates to CASSLATGLSYGYTF.

J is TRBJ2-1 and V is TRBV5-6, with D possibly TRBD1 on 5 matching bases. Germline V gene data show CDR1 as SGHDT and CDR2 as YYEEEE. CDR3 length: 13 amino acids. Trimming stripped 1 base from V and 8 bases from J, with 10 bases between. The CDR3 spells CASSLRQSHEQFF. The CDR3 nucleotides are TGTGCCAGCAGCTTGCGACAGTCACATGAGCAGTTCTTC.

This clone was seen at least ten times. The rearrangement uses TRBV9 and TRBJ2-7; tentative D call: TRBD2 (5 bases). This CDR3 contains 15 residues. The V end lost 2 bases, the J end lost 3 bases, and 15 bases lay between the germline ends. CDR1 is SGDLS and CDR2 is YYNGEE in the germline V gene. CDR3 loop: CASSVASGGDYEQYV. CDR3 nucleotide sequence: TGTGCCAGCAGCGTTGCGTCAGGAGGTGACTACGAGCAGTACGTC.

The chain uses TRBV6-5 and TRBJ1-5, with D unclear. V was trimmed by 5 bases and J by 2 bases, leaving 7 bases between them. This CDR3 contains 13 residues. The germline V gene encodes CDR1 MNHEY and CDR2 SVGAGI. The CDR3 nucleotides are TGTGCCAGCAGTAACACAGGCAATCAGCCCCAGCATTTT. This translates into CASSNTGNQPQHF.

This clone was found a few times. The chain links TRBV5-6 to TRBJ2-7; tentatively, D is TRBD1 (5 bases). V lost 2 bases to trimming and J lost 7 bases, with 19 bases between them. Germline V gene sequence: CDR1 SGHDT, CDR2 YYEEEE. There are 15 residues in the CDR3. CDR3 bases: TGTGCCAGCAGCTTATTTACAGGCCATCACCTAGAGCAGTACGTC. It specifies CASSLFTGHHLEQYV.

This chain connects TRBV4-3 to TRBJ1-2, with TRBD1 as a possible D gene (5 bases). Trimming cost V 6 bases and J 7 bases, with 9 bases left between them. This CDR3 has 11 residues. Germline CDR1 and CDR2: LGHNA and YSLEER. The CDR3 protein is CASSRGVGYTF. CDR3 DNA: TGCGCCAGCAGTCGGGGCGTTGGCTACACCTTC.

This clone was seen many times. The chain combines TRBV7-9 with TRBJ1-5; D may be TRBD1 (5 bases). V lost 4 bases and J 5 bases, leaving 6 bases between the germline ends. The CDR3 runs 12 residues. Germline V CDR1 and CDR2: SEHNR, FQNEAQ (reference sequence). CDR3 nucleotide sequence: TGTGCCAGCAGCTGGGGCGATCAGCCCCAGCATTTT. It specifies CASSWGDQPQHF.

In its sample, this clone was seen many times. V usage is TRBV19 and J usage is TRBJ2-5; D is perhaps TRBD1 or TRBD2 (6 bases each). The ends were cut back, 6 bases at V and 4 bases at J, with 18 bases in the middle. There are 15 residues in the CDR3. Looked up from germline, CDR1 is LNHDA and CDR2 is SQIVND (reference sequence). The CDR3 loop reads CASSLRNRGRETQYF. As DNA, the CDR3 is TGTGCCAGTAGCCTTCGGAACCGGGGGCGAGAGACCCAGTACTTC.

This chain uses TRBV30 with TRBJ2-5; a weak D match, TRBD2 (5 bases). V lost 1 base and J 2 bases, leaving 8 bases between the germline ends. Germline loops: CDR1 GTSNPN, CDR2 SVGIG (reference sequence). The CDR3 consists of 13 residues. The CDR3 is CAWSESGQETQYF. In DNA, the CDR3 is TGTGCCTGGAGTGAAAGCGGACAAGAGACCCAGTACTTC.